Given below is one T cell receptor beta chain in context. What antigen it recognizes has not been identified. The junction departs from germline at one end; a sequencing error may be responsible. The lymph node samples were taken from the axillary draining lymph nodes of breast cancer patients. The sample comes from a study of breast tumors, draining lymph nodes, adjacent tissues (TCRdb year 2016). A note on the overall study: TCR beta repertoires were compared across tumor, adjacent nontumor tissue and axillary lymph nodes obtained from breast cancer patients. In human breast cancer, the study set out to evaluate how tumor, surrounding tissue and draining lymph node repertoires relate to one another and whether T cells may move between these sites.

Points the paper makes about the study in general: Tumors showed preferential V and J gene usage, and their T-cell repertoire diversity fell below that of lymph nodes yet above that of nontumor tissue. Tumor and nontumor tissue repertoires were significantly more similar in luminal-like than in basal-like breast cancer. The study presented the conclusion that tumor T cells originate in lymph nodes as consistent with a hypothesis, not as something directly demonstrated. A scenario in which most tumor T cells derive from the lymph node and then expand within tumor tissue was judged to be consistent with the data.

Sequencing instrument: Illumina HiSeq 2000. TCR beta chain libraries were generated through multiplex PCR amplification. High-throughput sequencing was used to analyze the amplified TCR beta chain products. TCRdb applied fastp at Q25 and MiXCR to the public reads, then kept only in-frame beta chains. Identical CDR3 proteins give one entry, which carries the most common genes and DNA. This sample has 200,000 or so distinct CDR3 sequences in its table, and 25% to 40% of those were observed once. The ten largest clonotypes hold 4% to 4.5% of the sample. This TCR derives from a female donor with breast cancer. Some clones in this sample may be carry-over from other donors' samples. The source material was axillary lymph node tissue.

The DNA is as follows: TGTGCCAGCAGTGACCCTTCCCGGGGGGACAATGAGCGGTTCTTC. Translated, it reads CASSDPSRGDNERFF. The V and J segments used are TRBV25-1 and TRBJ2-1; a tentative D call is TRBD2 (7 bases match). The germline V gene gives CDR1 as MGHDK and CDR2 as SYGVNS. The CDR3 holds 15 amino acids from the cysteine to the phenylalanine. The DNA shown is the 45-base CDR3, in frame from base 1.